These 24 T cell receptor beta chains came from one sample sequenced in a study of CD8+ T cells in alopecia areata. Extraction of RNA preceded its reverse transcription into cDNA, which served as the sequencing template. Produced via immunoSEQ multiplex PCR; TCRdb's table is partial and in-frame only. The data show about 200,000 clones, more than 30% seen once. Specified treatment: oral pan-JAK inhibitor, 5-10 mg twice daily. This material consisted of CD4+ T cells sorted from blood, taken around week 31, from a patient treated with tofacitinib. The receptors stem from a human donor with alopecia areata.

This clone has a count of ten or more. This sequence joins TRBV7-2 and TRBJ1-2; no clear D. V was trimmed by 1 base and J by 3 bases, leaving 12 bases between them. CDR3 length: 15 residues. CDR1 and CDR2 from the germline V gene are SGHTA and FQGNSA. CDR3 loop: CASSLVRETYYGYTF. CDR3 nucleotide sequence: TGTGCCAGCAGCTTAGTTCGGGAGACCTACTATGGCTACACCTTC.

The chain carries TRBV29-1 and TRBJ1-1; 11 positions agree with TRBD1. The CDR3 is 17 amino acids. Trimming removed 2 bases from V and 4 bases from J; junction bases left unmatched: 12. Germline CDR1 is SQVTM and CDR2 is ANQGSEA. CDR3 sequence: CSVEQAGTGGCGTEAFF. For the CDR3, the DNA is TGCAGCGTTGAACAAGCCGGGACAGGGGGATGTGGCACTGAAGCTTTCTTT.

The rearrangement links TRBV13 to TRBJ1-6; 9 bases map to TRBD1. CDR1 and CDR2 from the germline V gene are PRHDT and FYEKMQ (reference sequence). There are 16 residues in the CDR3. The trim removed 9 bases at V and 11 bases at J, leaving 17 bases unmatched. DNA for the CDR3: TGTGCCAGTAAAATCTTCGAGGGACAGGGAGGAGCACCCCTCCACTTT. Translation gives CASKIFEGQGGAPLHF.

This clone has just a few counts. The V and J genes are TRBV27 and TRBJ1-3; D gene unclear. Germline CDR1 MNHEY, CDR2 SMNVEV (reference sequence). The CDR3 totals 14 residues. The V end lost 6 bases, the J end lost 0 bases, and 9 bases lay between the germline ends. CDR3 in amino acids: CASRMVSSGNTIYF. The CDR3 DNA reads as TGTGCCAGCAGAATGGTTAGCTCTGGAAACACCATATATTTT.

The rearrangement uses TRBV19 and TRBJ2-7; a possible D gene is TRBD1 (7 bases). The germline V and J ends were trimmed by 6 bases and 3 bases, with 12 bases remaining between them. This CDR3 is built from 13 residues. CDR1 and CDR2 from the germline V gene are LNHDA and SQIVND (reference sequence). CDR3 sequence (DNA): TGTGCCAGTAGGAGGAGGGACAGCTACGAGCAGTACTTC. As protein: CASRRRDSYEQYF.

A few counts support this clone. The chain couples TRBV2 to TRBJ1-1; no clear D. CDR1 is SNHLY and CDR2 is FYNNEI in the germline V gene. The CDR3 runs 15 residues. Trimming pared 2 bases from V and 4 bases from J, leaving 14 bases between. The CDR3 DNA is TGTGCCAGCAGTGAAAGATGGGGATCGGGCACTGAAGCTTTCTTT. Amino acids: CASSERWGSGTEAFF.

The genes are TRBV30 and TRBJ2-7, with 8 positions matching TRBD2. V trimming: 2 bases; J trimming: 3 bases; junction bases outside the gene matches: 9. Germline V gene data show CDR1 as GTSNPN and CDR2 as SVGIG (reference sequence). This CDR3 contains 15 residues. In DNA, the CDR3 is TGTGCCTGGAGTTCGGGGGGGGCCCTAAGCTACGAGCAGTACTTC. This translates into CAWSSGGALSYEQYF.

This clone was picked up a small number of times. This sample includes further DNA sequences coding for the same CDR3. V is TRBV27 and J is TRBJ2-7; 7 bases match TRBD2. CDR1 MNHEY and CDR2 SMNVEV come from the germline V gene (reference sequence). The CDR3 contains 15 residues. The ends lost 6 bases at V and 1 base at J; junction bases unmatched: 9. The DNA for the CDR3 is TGTGCCAGCAGACGAACCAGCGGGGATTCCTACGAGCAGTACTTC. Its protein product is CASRRTSGDSYEQYF.

In DNA, the CDR3 is TGTGCCAGCAGCTTGAGAGAAGCTTTCTTT. It yields the protein CASSLREAFF. The V gene is TRBV5-7, the J gene TRBJ1-1; D ambiguous. TRBV5-7 is placed among ORFs of uncertain function. This CDR3 spans 10 amino acids. Trimming cost V 1 base and J 8 bases, with 3 bases left between them.

CDR3 protein: CASSERGVVTEAFF. CDR3 nucleotides: TGCGCCAGCAGTGAGAGGGGGGTGGTCACTGAAGCTTTCTTT. The chain uses TRBV10-2 and TRBJ1-1; D perhaps matches TRBD1 (6 bases). Trimming shortened V by 2 bases and J by 4 bases, and 11 bases separated the two germline ends. Germline V gives CDR1 WSHSY, CDR2 SAAADI. This CDR3 is 14 amino acids long.

The genes are TRBV7-9 and TRBJ2-7; unclear D gene. The CDR3 extends over 14 amino acids. CDR1 and CDR2 from the germline V gene are SEHNR and FQNEAQ (reference sequence). V dropped 1 base and J dropped 9 bases, with 16 bases sitting between them. The DNA of the CDR3 is TGTGCCAGCAGCTTAGAGACCGGACCTGGCGGGCAGTACTTC. Translating it yields CASSLETGPGGQYF.

V is TRBV2 and J is TRBJ1-4, with a possible D match to TRBD1 (6 bases). Germline CDR1 and CDR2: SNHLY and FYNNEI. V was shortened by 3 bases and J by 8 bases, with 13 bases between the two germline ends. There are 14 residues in the CDR3. The CDR3 DNA is TGTGCCAGCAGTGAGAGAGGGGGAGGAGAAAAACTGTTTTTT. Translated, it gives CASSERGGGEKLFF.

This clone was observed a handful of times. The gene calls are TRBV27 and TRBJ1-4; D remains ambiguous. CDR1 is MNHEY, CDR2 SMNVEV, per germline (reference sequence). The V end lost 3 bases, the J end lost 5 bases, and 7 bases lay between the germline ends. The CDR3 extends over 13 amino acids. As DNA, the CDR3 is TGTGCCAGCAGTTTCCGGGGAAATGAAAAACTGTTTTTT. Encoded protein: CASSFRGNEKLFF.

This clone showed up just a few times. This chain joins TRBV7-9 and TRBJ2-5; perhaps TRBD2 as D (5 bases). CDR3 length equals 13 residues. V was cut by 5 bases and J by 0 bases, with 7 bases left in between. The germline V gene encodes CDR1 SEHNR and CDR2 FQNEAQ (reference sequence). Here the CDR3 DNA reads TGTGCCAGCAGCCGGACTTACCAAGAGACCCAGTACTTC. It yields the protein CASSRTYQETQYF.

The rearrangement links TRBV30 to TRBJ1-2; D ambiguous. The CDR3 has 12 amino acids. V gave up 3 bases and J gave up 6 bases, with 11 bases separating them. From germline, CDR1 is GTSNPN and CDR2 SVGIG (reference sequence). As DNA, the CDR3 is TGTGCCTGGAGAGTGACGGCCCATGGCTACACCTTC. Translated: CAWRVTAHGYTF.

The genes are TRBV4-2 and TRBJ1-4; D unclear. V lost 4 bases and J lost 7, with 10 bases in between. Germline CDR1 and CDR2: LGHNA and YNFKEQ. The CDR3 sequence is 13 residues long. The CDR3 nucleotides are TGTGCCAGCAGCCGAAACCGTGGTGAAAAACTGTTTTTT. Amino acids: CASSRNRGEKLFF.

This clone was seen a handful of times. The CDR3 here is CASSTTSGRAGEQYF. In nucleotides, the CDR3 is TGTGCCAGCAGTACCACTAGCGGGAGGGCCGGCGAGCAGTACTTC. The chain combines TRBV7-9 with TRBJ2-7; TRBD2 aligns across 13 bases. J lost 6 bases, V lost 6 bases, and 8 bases had no gene match. Germline V gene data show CDR1 as SEHNR and CDR2 as FQNEAQ (reference sequence). The CDR3 consists of 15 residues.

The chain recombines TRBV19 with TRBJ2-7; 9 bases map to TRBD1. Germline CDR1 is LNHDA and CDR2 is SQIVND (reference sequence). Trimming at V came to 7 bases and at J to 2 bases, leaving 3 bases not matched to a gene. This CDR3 region has 13 residues. CDR3 sequence: CASTGTGTYEQYF. The CDR3 DNA sequence: TGTGCCAGTACCGGGACAGGGACCTACGAGCAGTACTTC.

In its sample, this clone was seen a few times. The chain employs TRBV14 and TRBJ2-1; TRBD2 agrees at 7 bases. Germline CDR1 and CDR2: SGHDN and FVKESK. V lost 1 base and J lost 4; bases outside the gene matches: 4. There are 15 residues in the CDR3. For the CDR3, the DNA is TGTGCCAGCAGCCAAGGAGGCGGGGGTTACAATGAGCAGTTCTTC. This codes for CASSQGGGGYNEQFF. The full variable domain, rest sourced from reference TRBV14 and TRBJ2-1, is EAGVTQFPSHSVIEKGQTVTLRCDPISGHDNLYWYRRVMGKEIKFLLHFVKESKQDESGMPNNRFLAERTGGTYSTLKVQPAELEDSGVYFCASSQGGGGYNEQFFGPGTRLTVL.

This clone was counted only a few times. The rearrangement joins TRBV6-6 to TRBJ1-1, with 8 positions matching TRBD1. The germline V gene has CDR1 MNHNY and CDR2 SVGAGI (reference sequence). J lost 5 bases, V lost 6 bases, and 5 bases had no gene match. The CDR3 contains 13 residues. Here the CDR3 DNA reads TGTGCCAGCAGCCAGGGGGCTTTGACTGAAGCTTTCTTT. It yields the protein CASSQGALTEAFF.

The rearrangement uses TRBV6-1 and TRBJ1-5; D unclear. Per germline, CDR1 MNHNS and CDR2 SASEGT. V was trimmed by 4 bases and J by 4 bases, leaving 5 bases between them. The CDR3 consists of 12 residues. In DNA, the CDR3 is TGTGCCAGCAGTGGCTTTAATCAGCCCCAGCATTTT. Protein: CASSGFNQPQHF.

This chain joins TRBV4-1 and TRBJ2-5; TRBD2 aligns across 7 bases. The CDR3 covers 17 residues. Germline V gives CDR1 MGHRA, CDR2 YSYEKL. Trimming removed 1 base from V and 3 bases from J; junction bases left unmatched: 11. The CDR3 DNA follows: TGCGCCAGCAGCCAAGGTCGGTTAGGGACTACTGAAGAGACCCAGTACTTC. Its translation is CASSQGRLGTTEETQYF.

The rearrangement joins TRBV7-2 to TRBJ1-2, with D maybe TRBD1 (5 bases). The CDR3 extends over 15 amino acids. Germline V gene lookup returns CDR1 SGHTA and CDR2 FQGNSA. V lost 4 bases to trimming and J lost 3 bases, with 15 bases between them. The CDR3 region is CASSSPAAGDYGYTF. In nucleotides, the CDR3 is TGTGCCAGCAGCTCTCCGGCGGCGGGGGACTATGGCTACACCTTC.

This clone was seen more than once but under ten times. This chain connects TRBV11-2 to TRBJ2-3; D not certain. Germline V gene sequence: CDR1 SGHAT, CDR2 FQNNGV. V lost 3 bases to trimming and J lost 0 bases, with 1 base between them. The CDR3 extends over 12 amino acids. The CDR3: CASSFSTDTQYF. The CDR3 DNA reads as TGTGCCAGCAGCTTTAGCACAGATACGCAGTATTTT.